This record looks at one T cell receptor beta chain sequence and its context. Its target is not known. The data originate from a study of vaccination and CD4 T cells after COVID-19. Study context: The convalescent population consisted of six males and four females, two of whom were of Hispanic ethnicity.

Indicated treatment: approximately 9-day PBMC culture with coronavirus spike peptide pools or control peptides (ViraFEST assay). Ahead of the COVID-19 pandemic (2011-2018), the CD4+ T cells of the unexposed donor were collected. ViraFEST stimulated the growth of antigen-specific T cells using peptide pools and subsequently profiled their TCRs by sequencing. Cultured CD4+ T cell DNA was sequenced using the Oncomine TCR Beta short-read assay. TCRdb redid the calling of the PCR reads with MiXCR, one entry per CDR3 protein. The sample yields about 7,100 distinct CDR3 sequences, under 60% seen once. There are 15 residues in the CDR3. V was cut by 2 bases and J by 5 bases, with 13 bases left in between.

The sequence came from a human donor in good health. J is TRBJ1-5 and V is TRBV12-3 or TRBV12-4; D is ambiguous. The sample consisted of CD4+ T cells from blood, cultured in vitro. The CDR3 is CASSLFEAEDQPQHF. In DNA, the CDR3 is TGTGCCAGCAGTTTATTTGAGGCAGAAGATCAGCCCCAGCATTTT.